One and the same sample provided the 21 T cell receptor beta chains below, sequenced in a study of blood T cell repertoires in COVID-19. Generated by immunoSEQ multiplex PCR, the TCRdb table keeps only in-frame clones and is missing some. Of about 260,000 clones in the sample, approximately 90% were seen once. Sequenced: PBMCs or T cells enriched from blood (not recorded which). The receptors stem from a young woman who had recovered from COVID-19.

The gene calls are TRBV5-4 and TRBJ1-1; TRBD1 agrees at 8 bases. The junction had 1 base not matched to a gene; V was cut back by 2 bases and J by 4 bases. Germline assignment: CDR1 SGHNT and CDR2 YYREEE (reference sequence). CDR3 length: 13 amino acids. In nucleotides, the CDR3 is TGTGCCAGCAGCTTAACAGGGGGCACTGAAGCTTTCTTT. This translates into CASSLTGGTEAFF.

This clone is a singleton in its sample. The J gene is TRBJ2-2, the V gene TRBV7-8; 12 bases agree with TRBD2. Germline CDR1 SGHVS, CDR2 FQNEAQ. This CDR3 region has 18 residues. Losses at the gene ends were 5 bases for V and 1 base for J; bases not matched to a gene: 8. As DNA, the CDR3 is TGTGCCAGCAGCCCCTCAGGACTAGCGGGGAAGAACACCGGGGAGCTGTTTTTT. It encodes CASSPSGLAGKNTGELFF.

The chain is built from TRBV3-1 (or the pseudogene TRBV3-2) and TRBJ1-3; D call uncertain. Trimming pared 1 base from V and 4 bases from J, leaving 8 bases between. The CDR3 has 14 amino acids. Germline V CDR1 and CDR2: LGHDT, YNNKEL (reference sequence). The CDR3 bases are TGTGCCAGCAGCCAAGCCCTCTCGGGAAACACCATATATTTT. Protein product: CASSQALSGNTIYF.

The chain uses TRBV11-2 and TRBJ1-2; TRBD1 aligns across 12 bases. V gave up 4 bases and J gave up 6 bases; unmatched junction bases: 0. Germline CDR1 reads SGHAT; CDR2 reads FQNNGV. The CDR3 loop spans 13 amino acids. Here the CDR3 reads CASSWDRGHGYTF. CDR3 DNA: TGTGCCAGCAGCTGGGACAGGGGGCATGGCTACACCTTC.

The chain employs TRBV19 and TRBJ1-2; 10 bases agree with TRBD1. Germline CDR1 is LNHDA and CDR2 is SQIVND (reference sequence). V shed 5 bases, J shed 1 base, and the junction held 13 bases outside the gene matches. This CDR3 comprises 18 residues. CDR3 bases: TGTGCCAGTAGTCACCCGCCGGGACAGGGGATTGATAACTATGGCTACACCTTC. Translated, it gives CASSHPPGQGIDNYGYTF.

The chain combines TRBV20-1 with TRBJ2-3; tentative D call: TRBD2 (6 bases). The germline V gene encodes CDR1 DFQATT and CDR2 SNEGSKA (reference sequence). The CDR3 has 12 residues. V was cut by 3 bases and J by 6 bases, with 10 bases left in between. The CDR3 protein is CSASRREDTQYF. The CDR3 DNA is TGCAGTGCTAGTCGACGGGAGGATACGCAGTATTTT.

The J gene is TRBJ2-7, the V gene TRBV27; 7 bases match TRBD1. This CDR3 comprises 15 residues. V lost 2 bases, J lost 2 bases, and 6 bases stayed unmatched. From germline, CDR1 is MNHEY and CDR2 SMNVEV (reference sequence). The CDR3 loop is CASSLVAGGAYEQYF. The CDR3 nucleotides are TGTGCCAGCAGTTTAGTGGCAGGGGGAGCCTACGAGCAGTACTTC.

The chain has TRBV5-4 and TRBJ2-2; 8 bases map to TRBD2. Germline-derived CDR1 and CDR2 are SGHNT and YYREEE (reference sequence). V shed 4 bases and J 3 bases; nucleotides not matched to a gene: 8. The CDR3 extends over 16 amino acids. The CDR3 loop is CASSAPGLGDTGELFF. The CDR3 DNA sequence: TGTGCCAGCAGCGCTCCGGGACTAGGAGACACCGGGGAGCTGTTTTTT. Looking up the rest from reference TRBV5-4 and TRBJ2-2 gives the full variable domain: ETGVTQSPTHLIKTRGQQVTLRCSSQSGHNTVSWYQQALGQGPQFIFQYYREEENGRGNFPPRFSGLQFPNYSSELNVNALELDDSALYLCASSAPGLGDTGELFFGEGSRLTVL.

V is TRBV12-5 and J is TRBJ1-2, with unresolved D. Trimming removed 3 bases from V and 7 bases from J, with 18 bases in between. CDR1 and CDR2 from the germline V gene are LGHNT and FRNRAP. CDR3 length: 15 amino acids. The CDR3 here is CASGLKPLMVSGYTF. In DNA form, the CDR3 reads TGTGCTAGTGGTTTAAAGCCTCTAATGGTTTCTGGCTACACCTTC.

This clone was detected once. CDR3 residues: CASLRQSTNEKLFF. The DNA for the CDR3 is TGTGCCAGCTTAAGACAGAGTACTAATGAAAAACTGTTTTTT. The chain carries TRBV6-5 and TRBJ1-4; maybe TRBD1 (5 bases). Per germline, CDR1 MNHEY and CDR2 SVGAGI. Trimming shortened V by 8 bases and J by 2 bases, and 12 bases separated the two germline ends. The CDR3 sequence is 14 residues long.

The CDR3 DNA sequence: TGTGCCAGTACTTTGACTTCAACTAATGAAAAACTGTTTTTT. It encodes CASTLTSTNEKLFF. V usage is TRBV19 and J usage is TRBJ1-4; D gene ambiguous. V lost 7 bases and J lost 0, with 9 bases in between. Looked up from germline, CDR1 is LNHDA and CDR2 is SQIVND (reference sequence). The CDR3 consists of 14 residues.

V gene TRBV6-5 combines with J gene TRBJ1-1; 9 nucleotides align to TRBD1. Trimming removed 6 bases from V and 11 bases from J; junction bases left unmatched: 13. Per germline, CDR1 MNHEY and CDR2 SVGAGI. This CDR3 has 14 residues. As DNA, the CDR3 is TGTGCCAGCAGGGTACAGGGGGCGCGAGTCAATGCTTTCTTT. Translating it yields CASRVQGARVNAFF.

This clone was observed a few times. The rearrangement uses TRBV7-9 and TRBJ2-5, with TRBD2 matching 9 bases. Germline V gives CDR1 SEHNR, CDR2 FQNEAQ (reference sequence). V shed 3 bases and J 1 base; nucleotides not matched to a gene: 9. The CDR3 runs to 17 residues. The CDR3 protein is CASSFFGNSGGQETQYF. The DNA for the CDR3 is TGTGCCAGCAGCTTCTTCGGTAATAGCGGGGGCCAAGAGACCCAGTACTTC. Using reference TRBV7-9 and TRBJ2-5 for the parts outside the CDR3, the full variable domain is DTGVSQNPRHKITKRGQNVTFRCDPISEHNRLYWYRQTLGQGPEFLTYFQNEAQLEKSRLLSDRFSAERPKGSFSTLEIQRTEQGDSAMYLCASSFFGNSGGQETQYFGPGTRLLVL.

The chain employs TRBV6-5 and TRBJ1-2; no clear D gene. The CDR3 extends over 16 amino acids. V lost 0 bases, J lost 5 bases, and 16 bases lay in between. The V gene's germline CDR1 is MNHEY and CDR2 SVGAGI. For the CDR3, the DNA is TGTGCCAGCAGTTACTCGACCGGCGGATCATTGTATGGCTACACCTTC. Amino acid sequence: CASSYSTGGSLYGYTF.

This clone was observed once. The DNA of the CDR3 is TGCGCCAGCAGCTTGGTGGGACAGGGCTCTGGAAACACCATATATTTT. It yields the protein CASSLVGQGSGNTIYF. The gene calls are TRBV5-1 and TRBJ1-3; TRBD1 matches at 9 bases. CDR1 is SGHRS and CDR2 is YFSETQ in the germline V gene. This CDR3 region has 16 residues. J was trimmed by 0 bases and V by 0 bases; bases with no gene match: 1.

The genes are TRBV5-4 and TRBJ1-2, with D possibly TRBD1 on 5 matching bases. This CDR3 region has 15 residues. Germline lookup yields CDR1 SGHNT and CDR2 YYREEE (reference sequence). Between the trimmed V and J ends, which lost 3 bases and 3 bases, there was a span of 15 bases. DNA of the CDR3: TGTGCCAGCAGCTCTTGGGGCAGGTGGGACTATGGCTACACCTTC. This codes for CASSSWGRWDYGYTF. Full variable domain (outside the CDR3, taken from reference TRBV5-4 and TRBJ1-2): ETGVTQSPTHLIKTRGQQVTLRCSSQSGHNTVSWYQQALGQGPQFIFQYYREEENGRGNFPPRFSGLQFPNYSSELNVNALELDDSALYLCASSSWGRWDYGYTFGSGTRLTVV.

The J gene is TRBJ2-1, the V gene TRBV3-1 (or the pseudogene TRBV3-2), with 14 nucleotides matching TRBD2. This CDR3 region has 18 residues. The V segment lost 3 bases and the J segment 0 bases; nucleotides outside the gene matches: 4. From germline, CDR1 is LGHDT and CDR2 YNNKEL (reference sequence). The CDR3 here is CASSQGLAGASSYNEQFF. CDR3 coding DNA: TGTGCCAGCAGCCAGGGACTAGCGGGGGCGAGCTCCTACAATGAGCAGTTCTTC.

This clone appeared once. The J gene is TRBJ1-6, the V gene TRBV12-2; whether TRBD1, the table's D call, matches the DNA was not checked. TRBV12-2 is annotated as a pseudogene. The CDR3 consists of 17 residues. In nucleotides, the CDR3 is TGTGCAAGTCTCCATCCACAGGGGGTCAAGCGGAATTCACCCCTCCACTTT. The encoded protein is CASLHPQGVKRNSPLHF.

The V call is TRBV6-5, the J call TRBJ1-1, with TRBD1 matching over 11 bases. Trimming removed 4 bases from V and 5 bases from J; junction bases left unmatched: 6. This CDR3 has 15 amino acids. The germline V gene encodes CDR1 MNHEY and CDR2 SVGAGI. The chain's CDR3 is CASSSHRDRGTEAFF. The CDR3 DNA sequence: TGTGCCAGCAGTTCTCACCGGGACAGGGGGACTGAAGCTTTCTTT.

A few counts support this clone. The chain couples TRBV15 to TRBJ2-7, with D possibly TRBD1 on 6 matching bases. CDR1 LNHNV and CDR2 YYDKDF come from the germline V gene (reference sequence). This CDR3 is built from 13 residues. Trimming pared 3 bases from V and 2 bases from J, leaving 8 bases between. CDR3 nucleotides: TGTGCCACCAGCAGCGGACAGACCTACGAGCAGTACTTC. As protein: CATSSGQTYEQYF.

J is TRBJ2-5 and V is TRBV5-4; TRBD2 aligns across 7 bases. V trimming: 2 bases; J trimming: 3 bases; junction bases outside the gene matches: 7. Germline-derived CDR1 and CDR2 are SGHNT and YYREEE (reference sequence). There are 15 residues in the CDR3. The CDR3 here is CASSLTSGVEETQYF. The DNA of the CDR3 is TGTGCCAGCAGCTTAACAAGCGGGGTCGAAGAGACCCAGTACTTC.